Listed below are T cell receptor beta chains from one sample, sequenced in a study of OX40 agonist ivuxolimab in advanced cancers. The table came from immunoSEQ multiplex PCR; TCRdb's copy has only in-frame clones and leaves some out. The data contain 55,000 to 80,000 clones, over 75% of them singletons. This material consisted of CD4+ or CD8+ T cells sorted from blood, taken in a trial of the OX40 agonist ivuxolimab. The receptor source for this set is an adult with an advanced solid tumor such as melanoma, head and neck, liver or kidney cancer. Both conserved end residues are part of each CDR3. The D gene is left open where the match is weak. A row's size may be missing; if present it is once, few, many or a size class.

J gene | CDR3 length | D gene | clone size | V gene | CDR3 DNA | CDR3 protein
TRBJ2-1 | 15 | . | . | TRBV30 | TGTGCCTGGAGTGTAGCGGCTAGCGTCTACAATGAGCAGTTCTTC | CAWSVAASVYNEQFF
TRBJ2-2 | 14 | . | . | TRBV19 | TGTGCCACTACCGGCCGCCCAAACACCGGGGAGCTGTTTTTT | CATTGRPNTGELFF
TRBJ2-6 | 19 | . | . | TRBV10-3 | TGTGCCATCAGCGAAACTTTCCTTAGTGGGTCTTTGAGGGCCAACGTCCTGACTTTC | CAISETFLSGSLRANVLTF
TRBJ1-2 | 14 | . | . | TRBV2 | TGTGCCAGCAGTGAATCGGCAGCCCGATATGGCTACACCTTC | CASSESAARYGYTF
TRBJ2-7 | 12 | TRBD1 | . | TRBV29-1 | TGCAGCGCCCGGGACAGACACTACGAGCAGTACTTC | CSARDRHYEQYF
TRBJ2-7 | 17 | TRBD2 | . | TRBV6-1 | TGTGCCAGCAGTGACCCAAGGACTAGCGGACTCCCCTACGAGCAGTACTTC | CASSDPRTSGLPYEQYF
TRBJ1-5 | 14 | . | many | TRBV6-6 | TGTGCCAGCAGTTACGCCGGGAACAATCAGCCCCAGCATTTT | CASSYAGNNQPQHF
TRBJ2-5 | 16 | TRBD2 | . | TRBV9 | TGTGCCAGCAGCGTAGGAGCGGGGGGCCTCCAAGAGACCCAGTACTTC | CASSVGAGGLQETQYF
TRBJ2-2 | 14 | . | . | TRBV6-5 | TGTGCCAGCAGTTACAGGGGTGACACCGGGGAGCTGTTTTTT | CASSYRGDTGELFF
TRBJ2-3 | 14 | . | . | TRBV9 | TGTGCCAGCAGCGTAAGGGCTAGCACAGATACGCAGTATTTT | CASSVRASTDTQYF
TRBJ1-6 | 14 | TRBD1 | . | TRBV7-8 | TGTGCCAGCAGCTTCGGACAGGGGAATTCACCCCTCCACTTT | CASSFGQGNSPLHF
TRBJ2-4 | 18 | TRBD1 | once | TRBV5-6 | TGTGCCAGCAGCTACAGGGGAATCTCCCCATTAGCCAAAAACATTCAGTACTTC | CASSYRGISPLAKNIQYF
TRBJ2-7 | 12 | . | once | TRBV6-1 | TGTGCCAGCAGTGACTCCGGCTACGAGCAGTACTTC | CASSDSGYEQYF
TRBJ2-2 | 15 | . | few | TRBV19 | TGTGCCAGTAGTATCCAGGACAGCTACACCGGGGAGCTGTTTTTT | CASSIQDSYTGELFF